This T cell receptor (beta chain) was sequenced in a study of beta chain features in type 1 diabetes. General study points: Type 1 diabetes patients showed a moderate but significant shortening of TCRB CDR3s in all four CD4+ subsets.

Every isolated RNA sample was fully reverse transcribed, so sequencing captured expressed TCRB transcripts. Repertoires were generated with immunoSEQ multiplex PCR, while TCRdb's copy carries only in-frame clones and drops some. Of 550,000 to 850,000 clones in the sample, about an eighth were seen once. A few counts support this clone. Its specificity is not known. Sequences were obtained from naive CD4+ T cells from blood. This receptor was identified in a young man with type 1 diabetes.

CDR3 sequence: CATSPGQGSGELFF. The CDR3 nucleotides are TGTGCCACCAGCCCGGGACAGGGAAGTGGGGAGCTGTTTTTT. The chain has TRBV10-3 and TRBJ2-2; TRBD1 aligns across 9 bases. After removal of 10 bases from V and 8 bases from J, the junction contained 11 bases not matched to a gene. The CDR3 sequence is 14 residues long. Germline lookup yields CDR1 ENHRY and CDR2 SYGVKD.